This TCR beta chain came from a study of blood T cell repertoires in COVID-19. The germline CDR1 and CDR2 sequences are SGHRS and YFSETQ. V was pared by 0 bases and J by 0 bases, with 3 bases of the junction left unmatched. This CDR3 contains 16 residues. Profiling relied on immunoSEQ multiplex PCR, and the TCRdb table lists in-frame clones only, not all of them. The data show 280,000 or so clones, about 85% seen once. The origin of this receptor is a human donor in a cohort sampled during active COVID-19. The sequencing sample was made of peripheral blood. The chain carries TRBV5-1 and TRBJ2-3; TRBD1 matches 8 bases. The CDR3 is CASSLGGQASTDTQYF. CDR3 coding DNA: TGCGCCAGCAGCTTGGGGGGACAGGCGAGCACAGATACGCAGTATTTT.